The 29 T cell receptor gamma chains below come from one sample, sequenced in a study of Vδ1+ human thymocytes. Study findings and constraints: Highly polyclonal TRG and TRD repertoires with Gaussian CDR3 length distributions appeared in thymus.

Extracted RNA was reverse transcribed into cDNA. Pooled V-gene forward primers with one constant-region reverse primer generated the CDR3 amplicons by multiplex PCR. TCRdb repeated clone calling on the multiplex PCR reads with CATT. The sample lists some 37,000 gamma-chain clones; over 20% were seen once. Their antigen targets remain unknown. What was sequenced was Vdelta1+ gamma-delta thymocytes from the thymus. Subset here: FACS-sorted CD3+ TCRalphabeta- TCRVdelta1+ TCRVdelta2- thymocytes. These receptors all come from a girl less than two years old who had congenital heart surgery.

The V gene is TRGV9, the J gene TRGJ1 or TRGJ2. This CDR3 region has 15 residues. Germline loops: CDR1 GITISATS, CDR2 ISYDGTV (reference sequence). V was clipped by 0 bases and J by 6 bases; unmatched bases: 11. Here the CDR3 reads CALWEVLRRVYKKLF. The CDR3 DNA is TGTGCCTTGTGGGAGGTGCTCCGGAGAGTTTATAAGAAACTCTTT.

Only a few counts were recorded for this clone. The same CDR3 arises from other DNA sequences in this sample as well. The gene calls are TRGV4 and TRGJ1 or TRGJ2. Germline V lookup: CDR1 EGSTGY, CDR2 YDSYTSSV. Germline trimming cut 0 bases from V and 7 bases from J; bases unmatched to any gene: 6. CDR3 size: 13 residues. In DNA, the CDR3 is TGTGCCACCTGGGATGGGCTAGGGTATAAGAAACTCTTT. It codes for CATWDGLGYKKLF.

This clone has only a few counts. The rearrangement links TRGV8 to TRGJ1 or TRGJ2. The CDR3 has 11 amino acids. V shed 2 bases, J shed 12 bases, and the junction held 7 bases outside the gene matches. The germline gives CDR1 VENAVY, CDR2 YDSYNSRV. The CDR3 DNA sequence: TGTGCCACCTGGGATAAGGACACGAAACTCTTT. Translation gives CATWDKDTKLF.

Of note for this clone: Relative to the germline gene, one junction end is altered; a read error may explain this. This rearrangement joins TRGV2 to TRGJ1 or TRGJ2. Germline V CDR1 and CDR2: EGSNGY, YDSYNSKV. This CDR3 has 14 residues. This chain's CDR3 is CAAWDGSTDYKKLF. The CDR3 nucleotides are TGTGCCGCCTGGGACGGGAGCACGGATTACAAGAAACTCTTT.

As regards this clone: Being one base from a much bigger clone, this may be a read error. The chain carries TRGV2 and TRGJ1 or TRGJ2. Trimming at V came to 2 bases and at J to 0 bases, leaving 4 bases not matched to a gene. The CDR3 runs to 14 residues. Germline V gene lookup returns CDR1 EGSNGY and CDR2 YDSYNSKV. CDR3 DNA: TGTGCCACCTGGGACGTGACGAATTATTATAAGAAACTCTTT. As protein: CATWDVTNYYKKLF.

This clone was detected a few times. V is TRGV2 and J is TRGJP2. J gave up 0 bases and V 6 bases, and 4 bases lay outside the gene matches. CDR1 and CDR2 (germline): EGSNGY, YDSYNSKV. The CDR3 totals 14 residues. Here the CDR3 reads CATWPYSSDWIKTF. DNA for the CDR3: TGTGCCACCTGGCCTTATAGTAGTGATTGGATCAAGACGTTT.

To note about this clone: This sample also contains other DNA sequences that code for the same CDR3. The chain joins TRGV4 to TRGJ1 or TRGJ2. The J segment lost 0 bases and the V segment lost 1 base, leaving 3 bases of the junction unmatched. This CDR3 has 14 amino acids. In germline, CDR1 is EGSTGY, CDR2 YDSYTSSV. Written as DNA, the CDR3 is TGTGCCACCTGGGATGGAGCGAATTATTATAAGAAACTCTTT. Its protein product is CATWDGANYYKKLF.

This clone was recorded a few times. The chain joins TRGV2 to TRGJ1 or TRGJ2. Germline V gene lookup returns CDR1 EGSNGY and CDR2 YDSYNSKV. This CDR3 has 14 residues. Trimming removed 0 bases from V and 4 bases from J; junction bases left unmatched: 6. The CDR3 DNA reads TGTGCCACCTGGGACGGGCGCTGGTATTATAAGAAACTCTTT. Its translation is CATWDGRWYYKKLF.

This clone was detected only a few times. The chain links TRGV4 to TRGJ1 or TRGJ2. The V gene's germline CDR1 is EGSTGY and CDR2 YDSYTSSV. V dropped 5 bases and J dropped 4; count of bases not matched to a gene: 5. The CDR3 extends over 12 amino acids. The CDR3 reads CATWGWYYKKLF. CDR3 DNA sequence: TGTGCCACCTGGGGCTGGTATTATAAGAAACTCTTT.

V gene TRGV3 combines with J gene TRGJ1 or TRGJ2. The CDR3 is 14 amino acids. In germline, CDR1 is VTNTFY, CDR2 YDVSTARD (reference sequence). Trimming removed 0 bases from V and 11 bases from J; junction bases left unmatched: 13. CDR3 region: CATWDRPLTAQKLF. The CDR3 region has the DNA TGTGCCACCTGGGACAGGCCCCTGACGGCTCAGAAACTCTTT.

This clone was picked up a small number of times. The rearrangement links TRGV2 to TRGJ1 or TRGJ2. The CDR3 has 12 amino acids. Germline V gene data show CDR1 as EGSNGY and CDR2 as YDSYNSKV. V trimming: 0 bases; J trimming: 8 bases; junction bases outside the gene matches: 4. CDR3 nucleotide sequence: TGTGCCACCTGGGACGGGCAGCATAAGAAACTCTTT. Residues: CATWDGQHKKLF.

Regarding this clone: Sequence at one end of the junction differs from germline and may be a read error. The chain links TRGV9 to TRGJ1 or TRGJ2. The CDR3 extends over 16 amino acids. Germline V CDR1 and CDR2: GITISATS, ISYDGTV (reference sequence). The CDR3 DNA reads TGCGCCTTGTGGGAGGTGCCCCACGCTAGTTATTATAAGAAACTCTTT. Translating gives CALWEVPHASYYKKLF.

The chain links TRGV8 to TRGJ1 or TRGJ2. V was clipped by 3 bases and J by 6 bases; unmatched bases: 14. The CDR3 is 15 residues long. Germline lookup yields CDR1 VENAVY and CDR2 YDSYNSRV. CDR3 in amino acids: CATWDGLPFGYKKLF. The CDR3 region has the DNA TGTGCCACCTGGGATGGGCTCCCCTTTGGTTATAAGAAACTCTTT.

This chain uses TRGV8 with TRGJ1 or TRGJ2. CDR1 VENAVY and CDR2 YDSYNSRV come from the germline V gene. This CDR3 contains 13 residues. The V segment lost 0 bases and the J segment 9 bases; nucleotides outside the gene matches: 8. The CDR3 DNA reads TGTGCCACCTGGGATAGGAGTCTGTGTAAGAAACTCTTT. Its translation: CATWDRSLCKKLF.

The J gene is TRGJP2, the V gene TRGV4. The V gene end was trimmed by 1 base and the J gene end by 5 bases; junction bases not matched to a gene: 10. Looked up from germline, CDR1 is EGSTGY and CDR2 is YDSYTSSV. CDR3 size: 16 residues. The CDR3 here is CATWDGAGGSDWIKTF. The CDR3 DNA reads as TGTGCCACCTGGGATGGTGCCGGGGGGAGTGATTGGATCAAGACGTTT.

The gene calls are TRGV9 and TRGJ1 or TRGJ2. Per germline, CDR1 GITISATS and CDR2 ISYDGTV (reference sequence). The trim removed 12 bases at V and 8 bases at J, leaving 10 bases unmatched. This CDR3 comprises 10 residues. CDR3 in DNA: TGTGCCCATTTAGAGAATAAGAAACTCTTT. It is translated as CAHLENKKLF.

Remarks on this clone: In the same sample, other DNA sequences code for this CDR3. This chain joins TRGV3 and TRGJ1 or TRGJ2. The CDR3 totals 14 residues. CDR1 and CDR2 from the germline V gene are VTNTFY and YDVSTARD (reference sequence). With V trimmed by 0 bases and J by 4 bases, 6 bases remained unmatched. The CDR3 sequence is CATWDRQRYYKKLF. CDR3 DNA: TGTGCCACCTGGGACAGGCAAAGGTATTATAAGAAACTCTTT.

As regards this clone: Other DNA sequences within the sample encode an identical CDR3. The V call is TRGV4, the J call TRGJ1 or TRGJ2. Germline loops: CDR1 EGSTGY, CDR2 YDSYTSSV. CDR3 length: 14 residues. Trimming cost V 0 bases and J 7 bases; bases outside gene matches: 9. The CDR3 loop reads CATWDGPGGYKKLF. CDR3 bases: TGTGCCACCTGGGATGGGCCTGGGGGCTATAAGAAACTCTTT.

The chain combines TRGV4 with TRGJP2. This CDR3 is built from 13 residues. Germline V CDR1 and CDR2: EGSTGY, YDSYTSSV. V lost 3 bases, J lost 8 bases, and 6 bases stayed unmatched. Here the CDR3 reads CATWDLWDWIKTF. In DNA form, the CDR3 reads TGTGCCACCTGGGATCTCTGGGATTGGATCAAGACGTTT.

The rearrangement links TRGV8 to TRGJ1 or TRGJ2. Germline V gene lookup returns CDR1 VENAVY and CDR2 YDSYNSRV. The CDR3 is 14 residues long. Trimming removed 0 bases from V and 8 bases from J; junction bases left unmatched: 10. As DNA, the CDR3 is TGTGCCACCTGGGATAGGCCTTCAAGCAATAAGAAACTCTTT. It is translated as CATWDRPSSNKKLF.

A note on this clone: For this DNA, TCRdb reports the protein of a much larger clone, which diverges at residue 3, most likely from a read error; the protein presented here is translated directly from the DNA. The chain couples TRGV4 to TRGJ1 or TRGJ2. Germline assignment: CDR1 EGSTGY and CDR2 YDSYTSSV. CDR3 length: 11 amino acids. CDR3 coding DNA: TGTGCCGCCTGGGATGGGCGTAAGAAACTCTTT. Its translation: CAAWDGRKKLF.

This clone turned up a few times. The V and J genes are TRGV4 and TRGJ1 or TRGJ2. The CDR3 contains 14 residues. Germline CDR1 and CDR2: EGSTGY and YDSYTSSV. The trim removed 3 bases at V and 0 bases at J, leaving 5 bases unmatched. CDR3 DNA: TGTGCCACCTGGGATATTTTGAATTATTATAAGAAACTCTTT. Protein sequence: CATWDILNYYKKLF.

This clone came up a few times. The gene calls are TRGV8 and TRGJ1 or TRGJ2. The V and J ends lost 5 bases and 10 bases, in that order; junction bases with no gene match: 5. Germline CDR1 VENAVY, CDR2 YDSYNSRV. The CDR3 has 10 amino acids. CDR3 amino acids: CATWGQKKLF. The CDR3 region has the DNA TGTGCCACCTGGGGTCAAAAGAAACTCTTT.

The chain carries TRGV2 and TRGJP2. Germline CDR1 EGSNGY, CDR2 YDSYNSKV. The junction had 8 bases not matched to a gene; V was cut back by 1 base and J by 6 bases. The CDR3 runs 15 residues. The CDR3 spells CATWDGSGRDWIKTF. The DNA of the CDR3 is TGTGCCACCTGGGACGGTTCGGGGCGTGATTGGATCAAGACGTTT.

The chain combines TRGV4 with TRGJP2. From germline, CDR1 is EGSTGY and CDR2 YDSYTSSV. The ends lost 0 bases at V and 4 bases at J; junction bases unmatched: 5. The CDR3 is 15 amino acids. CDR3 region: CATWDGPNSDWIKTF. CDR3 coding DNA: TGTGCCACCTGGGATGGGCCGAATAGTGATTGGATCAAGACGTTT.

This clone was seen at least ten times. This sample includes further DNA sequences coding for the same CDR3. V is TRGV9 and J is TRGJ1 or TRGJ2. With 0 bases clipped from V and 5 bases from J, the junction kept 4 bases outside the gene matches. The V gene's germline CDR1 is GITISATS and CDR2 ISYDGTV (reference sequence). The CDR3 consists of 13 residues. CDR3 nucleotide sequence: TGTGCCTTGTGGGAGGTGCTGGATTATAAGAAACTCTTT. Its protein is CALWEVLDYKKLF.

There are a few counts of this clone. With a much larger clone just one base away, this may be a read error. Other DNA sequences in this specimen translate into the identical CDR3. The rearrangement uses TRGV9 and TRGJ1 or TRGJ2. V trimming: 0 bases; J trimming: 6 bases; junction bases outside the gene matches: 5. This CDR3 is 13 amino acids long. Germline assignment: CDR1 GITISATS and CDR2 ISYDGTV (reference sequence). The CDR3 region is CALWEVHFYKKLF. CDR3 coding DNA: TGTGCCTTGTGGGAGGTGCATTTTTATAAGAAACTCTTT.

This clone has just a few counts. The rearrangement uses TRGV4 and TRGJ1 or TRGJ2. J gave up 6 bases and V 0 bases, and 8 bases lay outside the gene matches. CDR1 is EGSTGY and CDR2 is YDSYTSSV in the germline V gene. The CDR3 totals 14 residues. CDR3 sequence (DNA): TGTGCCACCTGGGATGGGCCGCATCGTTATAAGAAACTCTTT. Translation: CATWDGPHRYKKLF.

This clone is deemed medium-sized. Other DNA sequences in this sample translate to the same CDR3. The chain combines TRGV2 with TRGJ1 or TRGJ2. In germline, CDR1 is EGSNGY, CDR2 YDSYNSKV. There are 13 residues in the CDR3. V lost 0 bases and J lost 4; bases outside the gene matches: 3. The CDR3, as DNA: TGTGCCACCTGGGACGGGCTATATTATAAGAAACTCTTT. Translated, it gives CATWDGLYYKKLF.